Presented here are 2 T cell receptor beta chains from one specimen sequenced in a study of metastatic and nonmetastatic thyroid tumors. All patients reached thyroid surgery having received no treatment beforehand. TCRdb reanalyzed the PCR reads via MiXCR. The profile shows 20,000 or so clones, 10% to 12% of them singletons. The sequencing sample was made of blood. These receptors all come from a female donor with papillary thyroid cancer or a benign thyroid nodule (not recorded which). Some clones in this sample may be carry-over from other donors' samples.

This clone has a count of ten or more. The chain links TRBV3-1 to TRBJ2-1, with TRBD2 identical over 16 bases. There are 17 residues in the CDR3. Germline values: CDR1 LGHDT, CDR2 YNNKEL (reference sequence). V lost 4 bases, J lost 4 bases, and 4 bases stayed unmatched. In nucleotides, the CDR3 is TGTGCCAGCAGCCCAGGGACTAGCGGGAGGGATTACAATGAGCAGTTCTTC. This codes for CASSPGTSGRDYNEQFF.

This clone was seen ten or more times. The J gene is TRBJ2-1, the V gene TRBV20-1, with 9 bases lining up with TRBD1. The J segment lost 9 bases and the V segment lost 6 bases, leaving 3 bases of the junction unmatched. Germline CDR1 is DFQATT and CDR2 is SNEGSKA (reference sequence). The CDR3 has 11 amino acids. The CDR3 DNA sequence: TGCAGTGCGAGGGGACAGGGTGAGCAGTTCTTC. Protein sequence: CSARGQGEQFF.